Presented here are 32 T cell receptor beta chains from one specimen sequenced in a study of T-cell reconstitution after alpha-beta-depleted transplantation in children. Using unique molecular identifiers, the investigators prepared the TCRbeta library. TCRdb re-analysed the PCR reads in MiXCR, keeping a single row per CDR3 protein. The sample holds a few hundred thousand distinct CDR3 sequences; about 45% are singletons and the top ten take 25% to 30%. Specimen: PBMCs, collected before TCRalphabeta/CD19-depleted stem cell transplant. These receptors all come from a girl aged 2 to 10 with aplastic anemia, due to receive a stem cell transplant.

This clonotype was detected a few times. The CDR3 DNA reads as TGCGCCAGCAGTCCGCGGACTAGCGGCCCCTACGAGCAGTACTTC. It specifies CASSPRTSGPYEQYF. The rearrangement uses TRBV5-1 and TRBJ2-7, with 10 bases matching TRBD2. The germline gives CDR1 SGHRS, CDR2 YFSETQ. Trimming took 5 bases from V and 2 from J; bases not matched to a gene: 7. The CDR3 length is 15 residues.

In its sample, this clonotype was seen a few times. The V call is TRBV4-1, the J call TRBJ2-3; D gene uncertain. The CDR3 contains 15 residues. CDR1 and CDR2 (germline): MGHRA, YSYEKL. V was clipped by 0 bases and J by 0 bases, with 7 bases between them. The CDR3 region has the DNA TGCGCCAGCAGCCAAGACTCGCGGAGCACAGATACGCAGTATTTT. As protein: CASSQDSRSTDTQYF.

Remarks on this clonotype: At one end the junction does not follow the germline gene, possibly because of a read error. V is TRBV6-5 and J is TRBJ2-7; 9 bases agree with TRBD1. This CDR3 region has 16 residues. CDR1 is MNHEY and CDR2 is SVGAGI in the germline V gene. The CDR3 DNA reads as TGTGCCAGCGGTTACTCGATGGGACAGGGACTTTACGAGCAGTACTTC. Its translation is CASGYSMGQGLYEQYF.

This clonotype appeared a single time. This rearrangement joins TRBV29-1 to TRBJ1-4; D gene unclear. Germline V gives CDR1 SQVTM, CDR2 ANQGSEA. Trimming removed 7 bases at V and 1 base at J, with 10 bases between. The CDR3 consists of 13 residues. Here the CDR3 reads CSAYGQTNEKLFF. CDR3 coding DNA: TGCAGCGCCTACGGGCAAACTAATGAAAAACTGTTTTTT.

This clonotype was seen many times. J is TRBJ2-2 and V is TRBV7-8; TRBD2 matches 10 bases. Germline trimming cut 1 base from V and 4 bases from J; bases unmatched to any gene: 6. The germline gives CDR1 SGHVS, CDR2 FQNEAQ. This CDR3 is built from 17 residues. CDR3 residues: CASSLGGAGGLTGELFF. In DNA, the CDR3 is TGTGCCAGCAGCTTAGGGGGAGCGGGAGGGCTCACCGGGGAGCTGTTTTTT.

This clonotype was observed a handful of times. The chain links TRBV20-1 to TRBJ1-6, with D perhaps TRBD1 (6 bases). This CDR3 region has 15 residues. Germline V gene data show CDR1 as DFQATT and CDR2 as SNEGSKA (reference sequence). The germline V and J ends were trimmed by 0 bases and 10 bases, with 16 bases remaining between them. The CDR3 nucleotides are TGCAGTGCTAGAGATCAGGGGACAACTACGTCACCCCTCCACTTT. As protein: CSARDQGTTTSPLHF.

The chain carries TRBV20-1 and TRBJ1-1; TRBD1 matches at 7 bases. V shed 2 bases, J shed 0 bases, and the junction held 9 bases outside the gene matches. Germline V gives CDR1 DFQATT, CDR2 SNEGSKA (reference sequence). CDR3 length: 16 residues. The CDR3 sequence: CSARLFGQDLNTEAFF. CDR3 DNA sequence: TGCAGTGCTAGACTCTTTGGACAGGACTTGAACACTGAAGCTTTCTTT.

The chain is built from TRBV20-1 and TRBJ1-2, with TRBD1 as a possible D gene (5 bases). Germline CDR1 DFQATT, CDR2 SNEGSKA (reference sequence). The ends were cut back, 7 bases at V and 8 bases at J, with 20 bases in the middle. This CDR3 is built from 13 residues. CDR3 residues: CSVRGRNVGGYTF. CDR3 sequence (DNA): TGCAGTGTCCGGGGACGGAACGTCGGGGGCTACACCTTC.

This rearrangement joins TRBV12-3 or TRBV12-4 to TRBJ2-2, with a possible D match to TRBD2 (6 bases). The CDR3 is made up of 13 amino acids. Trimming took off 11 bases at V and 0 bases at J, with 10 bases between the two ends. For the CDR3, the DNA is TGTGCCGAGGGAGGCGCGAACACCGGGGAGCTGTTTTTT. The encoded protein is CAEGGANTGELFF.

V is TRBV6-1 and J is TRBJ2-2, with D possibly TRBD1 on 5 matching bases. This CDR3 region has 13 residues. Germline V lookup: CDR1 MNHNS, CDR2 SASEGT. Between the trimmed V and J ends, which lost 4 bases and 7 bases, there was a span of 10 bases. The CDR3 region is CASSGAGNGELFF. CDR3 nucleotide sequence: TGTGCCAGCAGTGGGGCAGGGAACGGGGAGCTGTTTTTT.

This clonotype was seen once. This sequence joins TRBV20-1 and TRBJ2-3; TRBD2 is a possible D gene (6 bases). Germline V lookup: CDR1 DFQATT, CDR2 SNEGSKA (reference sequence). Trimming left V 6 bases short and J 0 bases short, with 10 bases between. This CDR3 region has 13 residues. CDR3 amino acids: CSARDFSTDTQYF. CDR3 DNA sequence: TGCAGTGCCCGGGACTTTAGCACAGATACGCAGTATTTT.

This chain connects TRBV5-1 to TRBJ2-7; TRBD1 agrees at 7 bases. The CDR3 contains 13 residues. CDR1 is SGHRS, CDR2 YFSETQ, per germline. V was pared by 4 bases and J by 5 bases, with 6 bases of the junction left unmatched. DNA of the CDR3: TGCGCCAGCAGCGTCCGTGACAGGGACGAGCAGTACTTC. It specifies CASSVRDRDEQYF.

The rearrangement joins TRBV12-3 or TRBV12-4 to TRBJ2-7, with 7 bases identical to TRBD1. This CDR3 is 12 amino acids long. V lost 6 bases, J lost 6 bases, and 5 bases stayed unmatched. CDR3 bases: TGTGCCAGCAGCCAGGACAGGATCGAGCAGTACTTC. Translation gives CASSQDRIEQYF.

The chain is built from TRBV20-1 and TRBJ2-7; 7 bases line up with TRBD1. The V and J ends lost 3 bases and 5 bases, in that order; junction bases with no gene match: 10. The CDR3 extends over 14 amino acids. The V gene's germline CDR1 is DFQATT and CDR2 SNEGSKA (reference sequence). CDR3 in amino acids: CSARDGDRGNEQYF. CDR3 sequence (DNA): TGCAGTGCTAGGGACGGGGACAGAGGGAACGAGCAGTACTTC.

Regarding this clonotype: An end of the junction does not agree with germline; a read error may underlie this. The chain carries TRBV20-1 and TRBJ2-3, with a weak D call TRBD1 (5 bases). Per germline, CDR1 DFQATT and CDR2 SNEGSKA (reference sequence). The CDR3 is made up of 13 amino acids. The CDR3 is CSASRQLRDTHYF. In DNA form, the CDR3 reads TGCAGTGCTAGTCGGCAGCTCAGGGATACGCATTATTTT.

This rearrangement joins TRBV12-3 or TRBV12-4 to TRBJ2-3; unclear D gene. Trimming shortened V by 6 bases and J by 2 bases, and 9 bases separated the two germline ends. The CDR3 is made up of 13 amino acids. CDR3 sequence reads: CASSPSFTDTQYF. The CDR3 nucleotides are TGTGCCAGCAGCCCGTCCTTCACAGATACGCAGTATTTT.

This chain uses TRBV5-5 with TRBJ1-2; no clear D gene. This CDR3 contains 16 residues. Germline CDR1 SGHKS, CDR2 YYEKEE (reference sequence). V dropped 3 bases and J dropped 0 bases, with 15 bases sitting between them. CDR3 protein: CASSSKGRNSNYGYTF. CDR3 nucleotide sequence: TGTGCCAGCAGCTCTAAGGGCAGGAATTCTAACTATGGCTACACCTTC.

This clonotype was counted ten times or more. CDR3 region: CASSQDPSGPYNEQFF. CDR3 DNA: TGTGCCAGCAGCCAAGATCCTAGCGGGCCCTACAATGAGCAGTTCTTC. The V gene is TRBV4-2, the J gene TRBJ2-1; TRBD2 agrees at 8 bases. CDR1 and CDR2 from the germline V gene are LGHNA and YNFKEQ. The CDR3 runs to 16 residues. The trim removed 0 bases at V and 2 bases at J, leaving 3 bases unmatched.

This clonotype was detected only a few times. V is TRBV27 and J is TRBJ1-3, with D possibly being TRBD1 (5 bases). CDR1 is MNHEY and CDR2 is SMNVEV in the germline V gene (reference sequence). V shed 5 bases and J shed 0 bases, with 11 bases lying between them. CDR3 length equals 15 residues. The CDR3 nucleotides read TGTGCCAGCAGTAGAGGAACAGGCTCTGGAAACACCATATATTTT. Protein product: CASSRGTGSGNTIYF.

The rearrangement links TRBV20-1 to TRBJ2-7, with D maybe TRBD2 (6 bases). Trimming cost V 6 bases and J 1 base, with 13 bases left between them. This CDR3 has 13 residues. Per germline, CDR1 DFQATT and CDR2 SNEGSKA (reference sequence). The CDR3 region is CSAHRGISYEQYF. In DNA, the CDR3 is TGCAGTGCCCACCGGGGGATATCCTACGAGCAGTACTTC.

This clonotype was counted many times. The genes are TRBV7-6 and TRBJ2-2; TRBD1 aligns across 7 bases. Per the germline V gene, CDR1 is SGHVS and CDR2 is FNYEAQ. J was trimmed by 4 bases and V by 4 bases; bases with no gene match: 9. This CDR3 comprises 16 residues. DNA for the CDR3: TGTGCCAGCAGCTCAGGGGGATGGGGCGGCACCGGGGAGCTGTTTTTT. It specifies CASSSGGWGGTGELFF.

The rearrangement links TRBV28 to TRBJ2-1, with D possibly being TRBD1 (5 bases). The CDR3 runs 15 residues. Germline CDR1 is MDHEN and CDR2 is SYDVKM. V dropped 4 bases and J dropped 3 bases, with 13 bases sitting between them. The CDR3 sequence: CASSSRATFYNEQFF. Here the CDR3 DNA reads TGTGCCAGCAGTTCCAGGGCGACCTTCTACAATGAGCAGTTCTTC. Together with reference TRBV28 and TRBJ2-1, the CDR3 gives the full variable domain: DVKVTQSSRYLVKRTGEKVFLECVQDMDHENMFWYRQDPGLGLRLIYFSYDVKMKEKGDIPEGYSVSREKKERFSLILESASTNQTSMYLCASSSRATFYNEQFFGPGTRLTVL.

In its sample, this clonotype was seen many times. V and J are TRBV5-1 and TRBJ2-1, with 8 nucleotides matching TRBD1. This CDR3 contains 14 residues. V shed 4 bases, J shed 4 bases, and the junction held 4 bases outside the gene matches. Germline assignment: CDR1 SGHRS and CDR2 YFSETQ. CDR3 nucleotide sequence: TGCGCCAGCAGCCCGGGGACAGGTTACAATGAGCAGTTCTTC. This sequence encodes CASSPGTGYNEQFF.

This clonotype appeared many times. The genes are TRBV11-2 and TRBJ2-3; TRBD2 aligns across 13 bases. The V gene's germline CDR1 is SGHAT and CDR2 FQNNGV. J gave up 5 bases and V 5 bases, and 10 bases lay outside the gene matches. The CDR3 sequence is 17 residues long. CDR3 residues: CASSLRLAGGLGDTQYF. In nucleotides, the CDR3 is TGTGCCAGCAGCCTTAGACTAGCGGGAGGTCTCGGAGATACGCAGTATTTT.

This chain connects TRBV6-5 to TRBJ2-7, with 7 bases matching TRBD1. With V trimmed by 1 base and J by 5 bases, 11 bases remained unmatched. CDR1 and CDR2 from the germline V gene are MNHEY and SVGAGI. The CDR3 has 16 amino acids. The CDR3 nucleotides read TGTGCCAGCAGTTACTTTACAGGGGTTAAGTCCCACGAGCAGTACTTC. This sequence encodes CASSYFTGVKSHEQYF.

This clonotype came up a few times. The rearrangement uses TRBV5-1 and TRBJ2-1; no firm D call. CDR3 length equals 16 residues. Germline-derived CDR1 and CDR2 are SGHRS and YFSETQ. V shed 0 bases and J shed 0 bases, with 10 bases lying between them. The CDR3 nucleotides read TGCGCCAGCAGCTTGGTAGTGTTGAGCTCCTACAATGAGCAGTTCTTC. Protein: CASSLVVLSSYNEQFF. Looking up the rest from reference TRBV5-1 and TRBJ2-1 gives the full variable domain: KAGVTQTPRYLIKTRGQQVTLSCSPISGHRSVSWYQQTPGQGLQFLFEYFSETQRNKGNFPGRFSGRQFSNSRSEMNVSTLELGDSALYLCASSLVVLSSYNEQFFGPGTRLTVL.

This clonotype was counted many times. This chain joins TRBV5-1 and TRBJ2-1; TRBD1 or TRBD2 may be the D gene (5 bases each). Per germline, CDR1 SGHRS and CDR2 YFSETQ. V was trimmed by 4 bases and J by 5 bases, leaving 10 bases between them. The CDR3 consists of 13 residues. The CDR3 bases are TGCGCCAGCAGCCCAGGGACGGACAATGAGCAGTTCTTC. Amino acids: CASSPGTDNEQFF.

J is TRBJ1-1 and V is TRBV5-6, with D hard to call. Germline CDR1 reads SGHDT; CDR2 reads YYEEEE. The V gene lost 2 bases and the J gene lost 1 base, with 12 bases spanning the gap. The CDR3 extends over 15 amino acids. CDR3 DNA sequence: TGTGCCAGCAGCTTTAGGGTCTTAAGGAACACTGAAGCTTTCTTT. Amino acids: CASSFRVLRNTEAFF.

This clonotype has more than one count but fewer than ten. The chain employs TRBV5-1 and TRBJ1-2; TRBD1 might be the D (5 bases). This CDR3 is built from 15 residues. CDR1 is SGHRS, CDR2 YFSETQ, per germline. Trimming removed 4 bases at V and 8 bases at J, with 21 bases between. DNA of the CDR3: TGCGCCAGCAGCCCCGGGGACGCCATCGAACTAGGCTACACCTTC. This encodes CASSPGDAIELGYTF.

CDR3 coding DNA: TGCAGTGCGCACGCCGGGGGGCCGGTGAACATTCAGTACTTC. This codes for CSAHAGGPVNIQYF. This sequence joins TRBV20-1 and TRBJ2-4; a weak D match, TRBD2 (7 bases). Germline CDR1 DFQATT, CDR2 SNEGSKA (reference sequence). There are 14 residues in the CDR3. The V gene lost 6 bases and the J gene lost 7 bases, with 19 bases spanning the gap.

This clonotype appeared once. This chain joins TRBV20-1 and TRBJ1-5; 7 bases are a match to TRBD1. CDR1 is DFQATT, CDR2 SNEGSKA, per germline (reference sequence). Unmatched junction bases numbered 5, after V lost 0 bases and J lost 3 bases. This CDR3 comprises 15 residues. DNA of the CDR3: TGCAGTGCTAGAGACCCGGGACAGCCCAATCAGCCCCAGCATTTT. Residues: CSARDPGQPNQPQHF.

The chain couples TRBV6-1 to TRBJ2-3; D is unresolved. With 7 bases removed from V and 2 bases from J, the gap between germline ends came to 13 bases. Germline CDR1 and CDR2: MNHNS and SASEGT. This CDR3 is built from 14 residues. CDR3 in DNA: TGTGCCAGCACCCAACAAGGAGTCACAGATACGCAGTATTTT. It encodes CASTQQGVTDTQYF.